The source of this T cell receptor beta chain is a study of CD8 T cells in ankylosing spondylitis. Study-wide results and caveats: Reactive arthritis synovial fluid and blood previously showed some of these motif variants.

This clonotype was observed many times. Its antigen is not known. MiXCR was run by TCRdb on the 5' RACE reads, yielding one entry per CDR3 protein. The table records about 130,000 distinct CDR3 sequences, over 7% of them present only once. The CDR3 has 16 amino acids. Trimming cost V 0 bases and J 4 bases; bases outside gene matches: 6. Per the germline V gene, CDR1 is DFQATT and CDR2 is SNEGSKA (reference sequence). This clonotype was sampled from a male donor with ankylosing spondylitis or in good health (not recorded which). J is TRBJ2-2 and V is TRBV20-1; 9 bases are shared with TRBD2. The sequencing sample was made of blood, either unsorted or a sorted T cell fraction (not recorded which). The DNA of the CDR3 is TGCAGTGCTAGAGACGCCGGGACTAGCCTCACCGGGGAGCTGTTTTTT. Its translation is CSARDAGTSLTGELFF.